These 10 T cell receptor beta chains were all obtained from the same sample, sequenced in a study of cytomegalovirus exposure and HLA in healthy donors. With 60 Vbeta and 13 Jbeta primers, the PCR was carried out. The method was immunoSEQ multiplex PCR; TCRdb's version includes in-frame clones alone and lacks a portion of them. The table shows 100,000 to 150,000 clones, with approximately 84% occurring only once. What was sequenced was PBMCs. All receptors come from a boy aged 2 to 10 in good health and CMV-seronegative.

In its sample, this clone was seen a few times. V and J are TRBV6-1 and TRBJ2-1; a possible D gene is TRBD2 (6 bases). Germline V gives CDR1 MNHNS, CDR2 SASEGT. V was shortened by 3 bases and J by 5 bases, with 14 bases between the two germline ends. The CDR3 length is 15 residues. The CDR3 DNA reads as TGTGCCAGCAGTGAGATCGGGGGTAACCACAATGAGCAGTTCTTC. Amino acids: CASSEIGGNHNEQFF.

Only one count was recorded for this clone. This chain connects TRBV6-4 to TRBJ1-1, with D maybe TRBD1 (6 bases). The CDR3 is made up of 13 amino acids. CDR1 and CDR2 (germline): MRHNA, SNTAGT. V was trimmed by 8 bases and J by 6 bases, leaving 16 bases between them. The DNA of the CDR3 is TGTGCCAGCCGAATGGACAGTGTATCTGAAGCTTTCTTT. Amino acids: CASRMDSVSEAFF.

The rearrangement uses TRBV6-5 and TRBJ2-1, with 8 bases identical to TRBD1. V lost 4 bases to trimming and J lost 8 bases; unmatched junction nucleotides: 7. This CDR3 is 14 amino acids long. Germline values: CDR1 MNHEY, CDR2 SVGAGI. CDR3 protein: CASSSGQGGHEQFF. CDR3 nucleotide sequence: TGTGCCAGCAGTTCCGGACAGGGAGGACATGAGCAGTTCTTC.

The gene calls are TRBV5-8 and TRBJ1-2, with D maybe TRBD1 (5 bases). The length of the CDR3 is 14 residues. Per the germline V gene, CDR1 is SGHTS and CDR2 is YDEGEE. The V and J ends lost 4 bases and 7 bases respectively, with 17 bases between them. Here the CDR3 reads CASSPGLRGGGYTF. The DNA for the CDR3 is TGTGCCAGCAGCCCGGGACTGCGGGGTGGTGGCTACACCTTC.

This chain connects TRBV2 to TRBJ2-2; 10 nucleotides align to TRBD1. The CDR3 is 15 amino acids. The V and J ends lost 7 bases and 3 bases, in that order; junction bases with no gene match: 5. The V gene's germline CDR1 is SNHLY and CDR2 FYNNEI. The CDR3 loop reads CASNRDRGHTGELFF. The CDR3 nucleotides are TGTGCCAGCAACCGGGACAGGGGACACACCGGGGAGCTGTTTTTT.

The CDR3 bases are TGTGCTAGTGGTTCCCCCGGGACAGGGCATCAGCCCCAGCATTTT. Translated: CASGSPGTGHQPQHF. The chain has TRBV12-5 and TRBJ1-5; 9 bases align to TRBD1. The trim removed 4 bases at V and 5 bases at J, leaving 6 bases unmatched. The CDR3 is 15 residues long. The germline gives CDR1 LGHNT, CDR2 FRNRAP. Looking up the rest from reference TRBV12-5 and TRBJ1-5 gives the full variable domain: DARVTQTPRHKVTEMGQEVTMRCQPILGHNTVFWYRQTMMQGLELLAYFRNRAPLDDSGMPKDRFSAEMPDATLATLKIQPSEPRDSAVYFCASGSPGTGHQPQHFGDGTRLSIL.

The chain recombines TRBV27 with TRBJ1-5; D is perhaps TRBD1 (5 bases). This CDR3 has 13 amino acids. Trimming shortened V by 7 bases and J by 7 bases, and 14 bases separated the two germline ends. In germline, CDR1 is MNHEY, CDR2 SMNVEV (reference sequence). The CDR3 DNA is TGTGCCAGCACGGGGGTTGCTGGCCAGCCCCAGCATTTT. This encodes CASTGVAGQPQHF.

V is TRBV5-1 and J is TRBJ2-1; weak D call: TRBD2 (5 bases). This CDR3 contains 17 residues. CDR1 is SGHRS, CDR2 YFSETQ, per germline. Trimming pared 4 bases from V and 0 bases from J, leaving 17 bases between. Written as DNA, the CDR3 is TGCGCCAGCAGCCCCTTCCCGGGGTCGAGCTCCTACAATGAGCAGTTCTTC. Encoded protein: CASSPFPGSSSYNEQFF.

The chain is built from TRBV30 and TRBJ2-3; 9 bases fit TRBD2. The length of the CDR3 is 14 residues. V gave up 2 bases and J gave up 6 bases; unmatched junction bases: 6. CDR1 is GTSNPN and CDR2 is SVGIG in the germline V gene (reference sequence). The chain's CDR3 is CAWSRGGGADTQYF. The CDR3, as DNA: TGTGCCTGGAGTAGGGGCGGGGGGGCCGATACGCAGTATTTT.

There are a few counts of this clone. The chain couples TRBV4-2 to TRBJ2-7, with a tentative D call TRBD2 (5 bases). CDR3 length: 14 residues. With 1 base removed from V and 2 bases from J, the gap between germline ends came to 9 bases. CDR1 is LGHNA and CDR2 is YNFKEQ in the germline V gene. The CDR3 here is CASSQVGITYEQYF. CDR3 DNA: TGTGCCAGCAGCCAAGTCGGGATCACCTACGAGCAGTACTTC.